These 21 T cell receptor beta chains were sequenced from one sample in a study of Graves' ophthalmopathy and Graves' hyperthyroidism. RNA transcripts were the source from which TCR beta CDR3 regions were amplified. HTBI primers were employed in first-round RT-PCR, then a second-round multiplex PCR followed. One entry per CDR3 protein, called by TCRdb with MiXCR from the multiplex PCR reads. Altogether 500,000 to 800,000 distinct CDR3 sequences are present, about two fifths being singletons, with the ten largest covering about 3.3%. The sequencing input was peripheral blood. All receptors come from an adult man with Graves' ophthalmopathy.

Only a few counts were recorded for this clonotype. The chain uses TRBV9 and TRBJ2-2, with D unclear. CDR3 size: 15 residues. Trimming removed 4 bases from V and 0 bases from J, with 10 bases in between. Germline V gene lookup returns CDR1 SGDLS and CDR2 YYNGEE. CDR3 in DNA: TGTGCCAGCAGCCTCCAGGTTACGAACACCGGGGAGCTGTTTTTT. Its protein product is CASSLQVTNTGELFF.

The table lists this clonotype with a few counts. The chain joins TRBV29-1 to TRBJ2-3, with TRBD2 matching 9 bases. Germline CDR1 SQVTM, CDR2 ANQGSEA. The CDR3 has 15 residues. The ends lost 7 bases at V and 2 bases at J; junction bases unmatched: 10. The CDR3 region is CSATTGTSFTDTQYF. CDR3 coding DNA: TGCAGCGCCACCACCGGGACTAGCTTCACAGATACGCAGTATTTT.

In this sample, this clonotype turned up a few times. Written as DNA, the CDR3 is TGTGCCAGTAGTACACTTGGACTAGAGACCGGGGAGCTGTTTTTT. It translates to CASSTLGLETGELFF. J is TRBJ2-2 and V is TRBV19; 7 positions agree with TRBD2. The V gene end was trimmed by 4 bases and the J gene end by 5 bases; junction bases not matched to a gene: 7. This CDR3 has 15 residues. The germline V gene encodes CDR1 LNHDA and CDR2 SQIVND (reference sequence).

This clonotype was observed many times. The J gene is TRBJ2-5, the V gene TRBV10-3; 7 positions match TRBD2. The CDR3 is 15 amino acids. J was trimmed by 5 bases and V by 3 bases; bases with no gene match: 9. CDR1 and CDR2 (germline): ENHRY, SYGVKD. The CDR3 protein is CAISDVGGPGETQYF. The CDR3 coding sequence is TGTGCCATCAGTGACGTGGGAGGGCCCGGGGAGACCCAGTACTTC.

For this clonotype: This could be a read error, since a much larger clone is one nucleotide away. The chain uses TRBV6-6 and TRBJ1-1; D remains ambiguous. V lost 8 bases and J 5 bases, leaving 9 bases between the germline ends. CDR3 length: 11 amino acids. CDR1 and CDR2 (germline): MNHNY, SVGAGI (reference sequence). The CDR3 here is CASRSLTEAFF. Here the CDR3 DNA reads TGTGCCAGCCGTTCGTTGACTGAAGCTTTCTTT.

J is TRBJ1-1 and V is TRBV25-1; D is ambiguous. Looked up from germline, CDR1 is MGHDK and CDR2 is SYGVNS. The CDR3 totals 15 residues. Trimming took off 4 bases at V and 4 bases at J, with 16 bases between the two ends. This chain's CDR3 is CASSARRPAGTEAFF. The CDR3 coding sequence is TGTGCCAGCAGTGCTAGGCGGCCAGCGGGCACTGAAGCTTTCTTT.

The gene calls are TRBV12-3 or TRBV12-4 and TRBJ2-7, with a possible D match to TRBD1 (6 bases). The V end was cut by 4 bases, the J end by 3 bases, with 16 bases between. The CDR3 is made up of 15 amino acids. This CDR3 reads CASSSTGWGLYEQYF. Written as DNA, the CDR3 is TGTGCCAGCAGTTCGACAGGATGGGGTCTCTACGAGCAGTACTTC.

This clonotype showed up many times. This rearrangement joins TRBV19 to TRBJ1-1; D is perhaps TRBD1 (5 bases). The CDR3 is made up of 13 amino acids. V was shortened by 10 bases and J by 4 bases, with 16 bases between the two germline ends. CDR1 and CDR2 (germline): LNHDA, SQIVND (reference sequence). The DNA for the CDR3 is TGTGCCACCATCGGGGGGGTAGGCACTGAAGCTTTCTTT. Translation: CATIGGVGTEAFF.

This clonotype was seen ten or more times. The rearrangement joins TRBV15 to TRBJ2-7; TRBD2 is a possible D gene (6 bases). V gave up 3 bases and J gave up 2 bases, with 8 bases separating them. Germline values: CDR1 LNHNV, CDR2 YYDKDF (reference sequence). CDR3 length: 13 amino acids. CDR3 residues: CATSSGGTYEQYF. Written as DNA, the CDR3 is TGTGCCACCAGCAGCGGGGGAACCTACGAGCAGTACTTC. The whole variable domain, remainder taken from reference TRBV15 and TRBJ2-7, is DAMVIQNPRYQVTQFGKPVTLSCSQTLNHNVMYWYQQKSSQAPKLLFHYYDKDFNNEADTPDNFQSRRPNTSFCFLDIRSPGLGDTAMYLCATSSGGTYEQYFGPGTRLTVT.

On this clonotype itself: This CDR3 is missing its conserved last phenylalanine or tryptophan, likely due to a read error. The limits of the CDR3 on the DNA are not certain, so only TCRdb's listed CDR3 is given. CDR3 sequence: CAISERGL. This sequence joins TRBV10-3 and TRBJ1-5; the table's D call, TRBD1, was not checked against the DNA. The CDR3 length equals 8 residues, ends included. In germline, CDR1 is ENHRY, CDR2 SYGVKD.

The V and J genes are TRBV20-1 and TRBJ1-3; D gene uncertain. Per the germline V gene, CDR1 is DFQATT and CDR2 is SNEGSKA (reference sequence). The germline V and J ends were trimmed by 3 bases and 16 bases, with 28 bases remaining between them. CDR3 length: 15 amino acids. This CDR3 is CSASLAGRVADTQYF. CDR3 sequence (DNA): TGCAGTGCTAGTTTAGCGGGGAGGGTTGCAGATACACAGTATTTT.

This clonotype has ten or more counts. The CDR3 bases are TGTGCCACCAGCAGGGGACAGGGGAATTCACCCCTCCACTTT. This sequence encodes CATSRGQGNSPLHF. The V and J genes are TRBV15 and TRBJ1-6; 10 bases line up with TRBD1. The CDR3 has 14 residues. CDR1 is LNHNV, CDR2 YYDKDF, per germline (reference sequence). The V and J ends lost 3 bases and 7 bases, in that order; junction bases with no gene match: 0.

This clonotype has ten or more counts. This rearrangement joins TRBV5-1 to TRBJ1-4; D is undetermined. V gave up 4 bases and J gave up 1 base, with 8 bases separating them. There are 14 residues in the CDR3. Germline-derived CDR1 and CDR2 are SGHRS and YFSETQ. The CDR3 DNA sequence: TGCGCCAGCAGCCGGGGTGGAACTAATGAAAAACTGTTTTTT. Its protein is CASSRGGTNEKLFF.

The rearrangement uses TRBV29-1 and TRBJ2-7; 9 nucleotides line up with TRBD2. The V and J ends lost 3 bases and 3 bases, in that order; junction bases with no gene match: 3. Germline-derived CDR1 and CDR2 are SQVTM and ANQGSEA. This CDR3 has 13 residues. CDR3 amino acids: CSVDERGVYEQYF. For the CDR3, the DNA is TGCAGCGTTGACGAGCGGGGGGTCTACGAGCAGTACTTC.

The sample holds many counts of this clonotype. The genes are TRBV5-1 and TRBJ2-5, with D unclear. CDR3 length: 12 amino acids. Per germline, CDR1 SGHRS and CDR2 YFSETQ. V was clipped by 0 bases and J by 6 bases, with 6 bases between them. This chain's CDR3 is CASSLVEQTQYF. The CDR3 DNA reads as TGCGCCAGCAGCTTGGTGGAGCAGACCCAGTACTTC.

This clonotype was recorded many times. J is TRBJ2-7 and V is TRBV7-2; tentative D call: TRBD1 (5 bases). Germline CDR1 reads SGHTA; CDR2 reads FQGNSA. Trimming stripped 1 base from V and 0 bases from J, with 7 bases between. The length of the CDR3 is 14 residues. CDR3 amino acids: CASSLVDSSYEQYF. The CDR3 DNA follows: TGTGCCAGCAGCTTAGTAGACAGCTCCTACGAGCAGTACTTC.

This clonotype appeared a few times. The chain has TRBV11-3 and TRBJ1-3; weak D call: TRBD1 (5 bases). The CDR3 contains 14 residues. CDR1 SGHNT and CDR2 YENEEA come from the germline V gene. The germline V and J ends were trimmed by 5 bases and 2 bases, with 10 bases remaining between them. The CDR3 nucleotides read TGTGCCAGCAGCGACAGTATCACTGGAAACACCATATATTTT. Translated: CASSDSITGNTIYF.

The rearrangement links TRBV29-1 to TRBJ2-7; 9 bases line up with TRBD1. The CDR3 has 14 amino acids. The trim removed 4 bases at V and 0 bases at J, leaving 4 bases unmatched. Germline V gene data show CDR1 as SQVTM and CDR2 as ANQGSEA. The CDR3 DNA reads TGCAGCGTTGTGACAGGGGGAAGCTCCTACGAGCAGTACTTC. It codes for CSVVTGGSSYEQYF.

The CDR3 reads CASSPPGGAGAFF. The CDR3 region has the DNA TGTGCCAGCAGCCCCCCGGGGGGCGCGGGAGCTTTCTTT. The chain recombines TRBV19 with TRBJ1-1, with a tentative D call TRBD1 (6 bases). Looked up from germline, CDR1 is LNHDA and CDR2 is SQIVND (reference sequence). The CDR3 has 13 amino acids. Trimming removed 9 bases at V and 10 bases at J, with 21 bases between.

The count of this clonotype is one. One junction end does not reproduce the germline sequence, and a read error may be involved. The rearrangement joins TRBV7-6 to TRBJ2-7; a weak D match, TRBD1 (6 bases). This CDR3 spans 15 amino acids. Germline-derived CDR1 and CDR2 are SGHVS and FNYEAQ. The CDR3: CTSSQPIGQFYEQYF. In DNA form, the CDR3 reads TGCACCAGCAGCCAACCGATAGGACAGTTCTACGAGCAGTACTTC.

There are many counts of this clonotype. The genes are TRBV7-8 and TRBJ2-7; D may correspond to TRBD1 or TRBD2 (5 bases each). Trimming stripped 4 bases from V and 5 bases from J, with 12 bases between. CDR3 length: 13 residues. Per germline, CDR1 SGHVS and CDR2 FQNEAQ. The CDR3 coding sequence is TGTGCCAGCAGCTCATCTTGGGGGAACGAGCAGTACTTC. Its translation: CASSSSWGNEQYF.